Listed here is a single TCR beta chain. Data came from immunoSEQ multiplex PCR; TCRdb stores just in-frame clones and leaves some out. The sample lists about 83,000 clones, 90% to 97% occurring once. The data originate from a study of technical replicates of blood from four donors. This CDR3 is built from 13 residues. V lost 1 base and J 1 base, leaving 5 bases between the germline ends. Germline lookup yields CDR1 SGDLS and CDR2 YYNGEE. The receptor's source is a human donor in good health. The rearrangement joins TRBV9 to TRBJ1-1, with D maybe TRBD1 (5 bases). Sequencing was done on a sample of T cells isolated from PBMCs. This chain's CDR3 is CASSVQGNTEAFF. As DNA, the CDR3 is TGTGCCAGCAGCGTACAGGGGAACACTGAAGCTTTCTTT.